This T cell receptor (beta chain) was sequenced during a study of CD8 T cells in Susac syndrome. Reverse transcription used about 0.45 to 1 ug RNA and random hexamers. Amplification of TCR beta CDR3 used immunoSEQ multiplex PCR across 54 Vbeta and 13 Jbeta. TCRdb called the immunoSEQ multiplex PCR reads again in MiXCR, with one record for every CDR3 protein. The table includes roughly 150,000 distinct CDR3 sequences, more than 90% detected once. The V end lost 0 bases, the J end lost 7 bases, and 13 bases lay between the germline ends. The CDR3 runs 14 residues. Per the germline V gene, CDR1 is SGHRS and CDR2 is YFSETQ. From blood CD8+ and CD4+ T cells, TCR beta sequences were generated.

The rearrangement joins TRBV5-1 to TRBJ1-1, with D maybe TRBD1 (5 bases). This clonotype originated in a human donor with Susac syndrome. The specimen sequenced was CD4+ T cells from PBMCs. CDR3 nucleotides: TGCGCCAGCAGCTTGGTCCCCGACGGGGGTGAAGCTTTCTTT. It yields the protein CASSLVPDGGEAFF.